This is a list of T cell receptor beta chains from one sample in a study of human T cells and chemical hapten exposure. TCRdb analysed the RACE reads with MiXCR anew, one entry per CDR3 protein. The table has about 69,000 distinct CDR3 sequences, under 13% seen once. Sequences were derived from whole blood, sampled in connection with sensitization to the hapten diphenylcyclopropenone (DPC). These receptors came from a woman in her fifties or sixties with alopecia areata. Some clones in this sample may be carry-over from other donors' samples. Each CDR3 is given with its conserved first and last residue. The order of the fields is D gene, V gene, clone size, J gene, CDR3 protein, CDR3 DNA. D genes are given only for firm matches. Part of the rows lack a size; the others show once, few, many or a class for expanded clones.

d_call: .
v_call: TRBV6-4
clone_size: few
j_call: TRBJ2-1
cdr3_aa: CASRRIRTDNEQFF
cdr3_nt: TGTGCCAGCAGACGGATCAGGACTGACAATGAGCAGTTCTTC

d_call: TRBD1
v_call: TRBV29-1
clone_size: many
j_call: TRBJ2-5
cdr3_aa: CSMTGAGQETQYF
cdr3_nt: TGCAGCATGACAGGGGCCGGGCAAGAGACCCAGTACTTC

d_call: .
v_call: TRBV12-3/TRBV12-4
clone_size: many
j_call: TRBJ1-3
cdr3_aa: CASSFAPGLSGNTIYF
cdr3_nt: TGTGCCAGCAGTTTTGCCCCAGGGCTATCTGGAAACACCATATATTTT

d_call: .
v_call: TRBV10-3
clone_size: many
j_call: TRBJ2-3
cdr3_aa: CAIRHLSTDTQYF
cdr3_nt: TGTGCCATCAGACACCTAAGCACAGATACGCAGTATTTT

d_call: .
v_call: TRBV29-1
clone_size: .
j_call: TRBJ2-3
cdr3_aa: CSVARQTTDTQYF
cdr3_nt: TGCAGCGTTGCCAGACAGACGACAGATACGCAGTATTTT

d_call: .
v_call: TRBV10-3
clone_size: .
j_call: TRBJ2-1
cdr3_aa: CAISDPLRNEQFF
cdr3_nt: TGTGCCATCAGTGACCCCCTGAGGAATGAGCAGTTCTTC

d_call: .
v_call: TRBV21-1
clone_size: many
j_call: TRBJ2-4
cdr3_aa: CASSKGGYGLTKNIQYF
cdr3_nt: TGTGCCAGCAGCAAAGGCGGGTACGGGCTAACCAAAAACATTCAGTACTTC

d_call: .
v_call: TRBV9
clone_size: many
j_call: TRBJ1-5
cdr3_aa: CASSVAEGGNQPQHF
cdr3_nt: TGTGCCAGCAGCGTAGCCGAGGGTGGCAATCAGCCCCAGCATTTT

d_call: TRBD2
v_call: TRBV20-1
clone_size: few
j_call: TRBJ2-3
cdr3_aa: CSAGSGRSRTDTQYF
cdr3_nt: TGCAGTGCGGGTAGCGGGAGATCCCGCACAGATACGCAGTATTTT

d_call: .
v_call: TRBV2
clone_size: few
j_call: TRBJ2-7
cdr3_aa: CASSVNSNPWEQYF
cdr3_nt: TGTGCCAGCAGTGTCAACAGCAACCCCTGGGAGCAGTACTTC

d_call: .
v_call: TRBV18
clone_size: many
j_call: TRBJ2-5
cdr3_aa: CASSPTQTETQYF
cdr3_nt: TGTGCCAGCTCACCAACCCAGACAGAGACCCAGTACTTC

d_call: TRBD2
v_call: TRBV7-6
clone_size: many
j_call: TRBJ2-3
cdr3_aa: CASSLALAGGVPDTQYF
cdr3_nt: TGTGCCAGCAGCTTAGCACTAGCGGGAGGTGTCCCAGATACGCAGTATTTT

d_call: TRBD1
v_call: TRBV5-1
clone_size: .
j_call: TRBJ2-3
cdr3_aa: CASSLPTGGRGPLPDTQYF
cdr3_nt: TGCGCCAGCAGCCTACCTACAGGGGGACGCGGACCTCTTCCAGATACGCAGTATTTT

d_call: .
v_call: TRBV20-1
clone_size: many
j_call: TRBJ2-5
cdr3_aa: CSAQPGLTQGKTQYF
cdr3_nt: TGCAGTGCTCAACCGGGACTTACACAAGGAAAGACCCAGTACTTC

d_call: .
v_call: TRBV20-1
clone_size: many
j_call: TRBJ2-5
cdr3_aa: CSASSQETQYF
cdr3_nt: TGCAGTGCGTCCTCCCAGGAGACCCAGTACTTC

d_call: .
v_call: TRBV6-2/TRBV6-3
clone_size: many
j_call: TRBJ2-1
cdr3_aa: CASRVGRNEQFF
cdr3_nt: TGTGCCAGCAGGGTGGGTAGGAATGAGCAGTTCTTC

d_call: TRBD1
v_call: TRBV29-1
clone_size: many
j_call: TRBJ2-3
cdr3_aa: CSVEGPQGTDTQYF
cdr3_nt: TGCAGCGTTGAAGGCCCACAGGGGACAGATACGCAGTATTTT

d_call: .
v_call: TRBV18
clone_size: .
j_call: TRBJ1-5
cdr3_aa: CASSPSGSMGNQPQHF
cdr3_nt: TGTGCCAGCTCACCCTCAGGGAGTATGGGCAATCAGCCCCAGCATTTT

d_call: .
v_call: TRBV20-1
clone_size: few
j_call: TRBJ2-7
cdr3_aa: CSAGEQAGSEQYF
cdr3_nt: TGCAGTGCTGGGGAGCAAGCGGGCTCCGAGCAGTACTTC

d_call: .
v_call: TRBV7-9
clone_size: many
j_call: TRBJ1-1
cdr3_aa: CASTPSWAAEAFF
cdr3_nt: TGTGCCAGCACCCCCTCCTGGGCCGCTGAAGCTTTCTTT

d_call: TRBD1
v_call: TRBV5-1
clone_size: few
j_call: TRBJ1-1
cdr3_aa: CASSLDRGNTEAFF
cdr3_nt: TGCGCCAGCAGCTTGGACAGGGGGAACACTGAAGCTTTCTTT

d_call: TRBD1
v_call: TRBV11-1
clone_size: many
j_call: TRBJ2-7
cdr3_aa: CASSLGQGTYEQYF
cdr3_nt: TGTGCCAGCAGCCTAGGACAGGGAACCTACGAGCAGTACTTC

d_call: TRBD1
v_call: TRBV11-1
clone_size: few
j_call: TRBJ1-1
cdr3_aa: CASSRGQTTEAFF
cdr3_nt: TGTGCCAGCAGCCGGGGACAGACCACTGAAGCTTTCTTT

d_call: .
v_call: TRBV1
clone_size: many
j_call: TRBJ2-1
cdr3_aa: CTSSHRLAGRVVAYNEQFF
cdr3_nt: TGCACCAGCAGCCACCGACTAGCGGGAAGGGTGGTGGCCTACAATGAGCAGTTCTTC

d_call: TRBD1
v_call: TRBV20-1
clone_size: few
j_call: TRBJ2-6
cdr3_aa: CSCWDRSSGANVLTF
cdr3_nt: TGCAGTTGCTGGGACAGGAGCTCTGGGGCCAACGTCCTGACTTTC

d_call: TRBD2
v_call: TRBV5-4
clone_size: many
j_call: TRBJ2-1
cdr3_aa: CASSSSGRALSYNEQFF
cdr3_nt: TGTGCCAGCAGCTCTAGCGGGAGGGCCTTATCCTACAATGAGCAGTTCTTC

d_call: .
v_call: TRBV28
clone_size: many
j_call: TRBJ1-2
cdr3_aa: CASVSLREVAGYTF
cdr3_nt: TGTGCCAGCGTCTCTTTAAGGGAAGTCGCTGGCTACACCTTC

d_call: .
v_call: TRBV30
clone_size: few
j_call: TRBJ2-1
cdr3_aa: CAWSTGGRYNEQFF
cdr3_nt: TGTGCCTGGAGTACCGGGGGAAGATACAATGAGCAGTTCTTC

d_call: TRBD2
v_call: TRBV29-1
clone_size: many
j_call: TRBJ2-3
cdr3_aa: CSVEGMSSGRTDTQYF
cdr3_nt: TGCAGCGTTGAAGGCATGTCTAGCGGGCGCACAGATACGCAGTATTTT

d_call: TRBD1
v_call: TRBV19
clone_size: many
j_call: TRBJ1-1
cdr3_aa: CASRGTGGILMNTEAFF
cdr3_nt: TGTGCCAGTAGGGGAACAGGGGGGATCTTAATGAACACTGAAGCTTTCTTT

d_call: .
v_call: TRBV9
clone_size: .
j_call: TRBJ1-2
cdr3_aa: CASSHPSGARGYTF
cdr3_nt: TGTGCCAGCAGCCACCCGTCGGGGGCGCGCGGCTACACCTTC

d_call: .
v_call: TRBV20-1
clone_size: few
j_call: TRBJ1-2
cdr3_aa: CSARDKGENYGYTF
cdr3_nt: TGCAGTGCTAGAGATAAGGGGGAAAACTATGGCTACACCTTC

d_call: TRBD2
v_call: TRBV12-3/TRBV12-4
clone_size: .
j_call: TRBJ2-2
cdr3_aa: CASIRLAGGSGELFF
cdr3_nt: TGTGCCAGCATCCGGCTAGCGGGAGGGTCCGGGGAGCTGTTTTTT

d_call: .
v_call: TRBV27
clone_size: .
j_call: TRBJ2-7
cdr3_aa: CASSLRGREQYF
cdr3_nt: TGTGCCAGCAGTTTACGGGGGCGCGAGCAGTACTTC

d_call: TRBD2
v_call: TRBV11-3
clone_size: .
j_call: TRBJ2-2
cdr3_aa: CASATSGRLSGTGELFF
cdr3_nt: TGTGCCAGCGCAACTAGCGGGAGGCTCTCGGGCACCGGGGAGCTGTTTTTT

d_call: TRBD2
v_call: TRBV27
clone_size: .
j_call: TRBJ2-1
cdr3_aa: CASSLIGPSGLAGSLHEQFF
cdr3_nt: TGTGCCAGCAGTTTAATTGGGCCGAGTGGGTTAGCGGGGTCTTTACATGAGCAGTTCTTC

d_call: .
v_call: TRBV29-1
clone_size: few
j_call: TRBJ1-1
cdr3_aa: CSVGEGQLNTEAFF
cdr3_nt: TGCAGCGTTGGAGAGGGGCAGCTGAACACTGAAGCTTTCTTT

d_call: .
v_call: TRBV29-1
clone_size: many
j_call: TRBJ2-1
cdr3_aa: CSAEDRVDEQFF
cdr3_nt: TGCAGCGCCGAGGACAGAGTCGATGAGCAGTTCTTC

d_call: .
v_call: TRBV9
clone_size: .
j_call: TRBJ2-3
cdr3_aa: CASSVELWDDTQYF
cdr3_nt: TGTGCCAGCAGCGTAGAGTTGTGGGATGATACGCAGTATTTT

d_call: .
v_call: TRBV6-6
clone_size: .
j_call: TRBJ2-1
cdr3_aa: CASSPETRADSYNEQFF
cdr3_nt: TGTGCCAGCAGTCCGGAAACTAGGGCTGATAGCTACAATGAGCAGTTCTTC

d_call: .
v_call: TRBV5-1
clone_size: few
j_call: TRBJ1-5
cdr3_aa: CASSADGWGGNQPQHF
cdr3_nt: TGCGCCAGCAGCGCGGATGGATGGGGGGGCAATCAGCCCCAGCATTTT

d_call: .
v_call: TRBV2
clone_size: many
j_call: TRBJ2-3
cdr3_aa: CASSVLSASTDTQYF
cdr3_nt: TGTGCCTCCTCCGTCCTAAGTGCTAGCACAGATACGCAGTATTTT

d_call: .
v_call: TRBV11-2
clone_size: many
j_call: TRBJ2-2
cdr3_aa: CASSLVAWTTPGELFF
cdr3_nt: TGTGCCAGCAGCTTAGTGGCCTGGACGACACCCGGGGAGCTGTTTTTT

d_call: .
v_call: TRBV6-5
clone_size: many
j_call: TRBJ1-1
cdr3_aa: CASTLTGTEAFF
cdr3_nt: TGTGCCAGCACCCTTACAGGGACTGAAGCTTTCTTT

d_call: .
v_call: TRBV29-1
clone_size: few
j_call: TRBJ2-7
cdr3_aa: CSVVGHLPEQYF
cdr3_nt: TGCAGCGTTGTGGGACACCTCCCAGAGCAGTACTTC

d_call: .
v_call: TRBV30
clone_size: many
j_call: TRBJ1-1
cdr3_aa: CAWSEGANTEAFF
cdr3_nt: TGTGCCTGGAGTGAAGGGGCAAACACTGAAGCTTTCTTT

d_call: .
v_call: TRBV7-9
clone_size: few
j_call: TRBJ2-7
cdr3_aa: CASSTLAATTYEQYF
cdr3_nt: TGTGCCAGCAGCACCTTAGCGGCGACGACCTACGAGCAGTACTTC

d_call: .
v_call: TRBV5-4
clone_size: many
j_call: TRBJ2-1
cdr3_aa: CASSVRRGATYNEQFF
cdr3_nt: TGTGCCAGCAGCGTACGACGGGGGGCAACCTACAATGAGCAGTTCTTC

d_call: .
v_call: TRBV20-1
clone_size: many
j_call: TRBJ2-3
cdr3_aa: CSAPHYDHPAPTDTQYF
cdr3_nt: TGCAGTGCTCCTCACTACGACCACCCAGCCCCCACAGATACGCAGTATTTT

d_call: .
v_call: TRBV18
clone_size: many
j_call: TRBJ1-6
cdr3_aa: CASSMGGRSPLHF
cdr3_nt: TGTGCCAGCTCAATGGGAGGCAGGTCACCCCTCCACTTT

d_call: .
v_call: TRBV29-1
clone_size: many
j_call: TRBJ1-1
cdr3_aa: CSVEEAFF
cdr3_nt: TGCAGCGTTGAAGAAGCTTTCTTT

d_call: .
v_call: TRBV18
clone_size: few
j_call: TRBJ2-1
cdr3_aa: CASSSSNEQFF
cdr3_nt: TGTGCCAGCTCATCGAGCAATGAGCAGTTCTTC

d_call: TRBD1
v_call: TRBV20-1
clone_size: many
j_call: TRBJ1-4
cdr3_aa: CSALGTGVEKLFF
cdr3_nt: TGCAGTGCTCTCGGGACAGGGGTGGAAAAACTGTTTTTT

d_call: .
v_call: TRBV6-5
clone_size: .
j_call: TRBJ2-7
cdr3_aa: CASSTGNEQYF
cdr3_nt: TGTGCCAGCTCCACAGGGAACGAGCAGTACTTC

d_call: .
v_call: TRBV28
clone_size: many
j_call: TRBJ2-5
cdr3_aa: CASSSIKQGLGKTQYF
cdr3_nt: TGTGCCAGCAGTTCAATTAAGCAGGGTCTGGGTAAGACCCAGTACTTC